The table lists the clone carrying this T cell receptor beta chain with many counts. These data belong to a study of T cells in Graves' hyperthyroidism and ophthalmopathy. Study context: Before any treatment, at initial diagnosis, peripheral blood was collected.

TCR beta CDR3 regions were amplified from RNA. TCR CDR3 regions were first amplified by RT-PCR with HTBI primers. A single record per CDR3 protein comes from TCRdb applying MiXCR to the multiplex PCR reads. The sample contains fewer than 450,000 distinct CDR3 sequences, roughly 15% of which appear only once. Uncontrolled infection, other autoimmune disease, pregnancy or lactation excluded patients. It was 8.5 to 10 ml of fresh peripheral blood that supplied the PBMCs. The specimen sequenced was blood. This sequence originates from a woman aged 25 to 39 with Graves' hyperthyroidism that later progressed to Graves' ophthalmopathy.

CDR3 residues: CASIAGRQPPRTRADQPQHF. The CDR3 region has the DNA TGTGCCAGCATCGCGGGTCGACAGCCTCCTAGGACCCGAGCGGATCAGCCCCAGCATTTT. The chain carries TRBV2 and TRBJ1-5, with D perhaps matching TRBD1 (5 bases). Trimming left V 7 bases short and J 5 bases short, with 33 bases between. Germline assignment: CDR1 SNHLY and CDR2 FYNNEI. There are 20 residues in the CDR3.